Each of the 30 T cell receptor beta chains below was sequenced from the same sample in a study of response to subunit inactivated influenza vaccine. One entry per CDR3 protein results from TCRdb running MiXCR on the RT-PCR reads. This sample carries roughly 550,000 distinct CDR3 sequences, approximately 22% of them seen once, and the ten largest clones take 2.5% to 3%. These data were likewise used in another study, on T cells expressing NK-cell markers. As that study records: What made the TCR beta cDNA was 5'RACE template switching with UMIs.

The sample in question was CD4+ T cells sorted from PBMCs, obtained roughly 12 days after vaccination. These receptors were collected from a man aged 45-60 years who received an inactivated influenza vaccine.

This chain links TRBV6-2 or TRBV6-3 with TRBJ2-2; 9 bases are shared with TRBD1. This CDR3 comprises 14 residues. Germline lookup yields CDR1 MNHEY and CDR2 SVGEGT. The junction had 4 bases not matched to a gene; V was cut back by 7 bases and J by 4 bases. Here the CDR3 DNA reads TGTGCCAGCATTAACAGGGGGCGCACCGGGGAGCTGTTTTTT. Encoded protein: CASINRGRTGELFF.

Only a few counts were recorded for this clonotype. CDR3 in DNA: TGTGCCAGCAGCCGCATGGAGGGGGCGGTCGGGGAGCTGTTTTTT. Amino acids: CASSRMEGAVGELFF. The J gene is TRBJ2-2, the V gene TRBV11-2; TRBD1 is a possible D gene (7 bases). Germline V gene sequence: CDR1 SGHAT, CDR2 FQNNGV. V lost 5 bases to trimming and J lost 7 bases, with 17 bases between them. There are 15 residues in the CDR3.

The rearrangement links TRBV29-1 to TRBJ2-5; the D gene is possibly TRBD1 (6 bases). The V gene's germline CDR1 is SQVTM and CDR2 ANQGSEA. The CDR3 is 13 amino acids. V lost 6 bases to trimming and J lost 2 bases, with 13 bases between them. CDR3 in amino acids: CSVGRQGQETQYF. CDR3 nucleotides: TGCAGCGTCGGGCGGCAGGGGCAAGAGACCCAGTACTTC.

This rearrangement joins TRBV20-1 to TRBJ2-3, with 7 nucleotides matching TRBD1. The CDR3 spans 15 residues. V was clipped by 6 bases and J by 1 base; unmatched bases: 10. Germline CDR1 DFQATT, CDR2 SNEGSKA (reference sequence). CDR3 coding DNA: TGCAGTGCCCGGGACAGTTTACTGGGCACAGATACGCAGTATTTT. Translating it yields CSARDSLLGTDTQYF.

The sample holds many counts of this clonotype. Germline and junction disagree at one end, which may indicate a read error. This chain joins TRBV7-2 and TRBJ2-7; 8 positions match TRBD1. The length of the CDR3 is 13 residues. Germline V gene data show CDR1 as SGHTA and CDR2 as FQGNSA. The CDR3 loop is CASSSTGGYEQYF. DNA for the CDR3: TGCGCCAGCAGCTCTACAGGGGGCTACGAGCAGTACTTC.

CDR3 nucleotide sequence: TGTGCCAGCAGTTCCAAAGACCCAGGGGGAGCTTTCTTT. It is translated as CASSSKDPGGAFF. The chain couples TRBV28 to TRBJ1-1; TRBD1 agrees at 7 bases. CDR3 length equals 13 residues. Germline CDR1 reads MDHEN; CDR2 reads SYDVKM. V shed 4 bases and J 10 bases; nucleotides not matched to a gene: 9.

This clonotype occurred once. The chain has TRBV7-2 and TRBJ2-1, with 14 bases matching TRBD2. This CDR3 contains 16 residues. V dropped 5 bases and J dropped 9; count of bases not matched to a gene: 9. Germline CDR1 and CDR2: SGHTA and FQGNSA. CDR3 in amino acids: CASSPGGLAGGLEQFF. In DNA, the CDR3 is TGTGCCAGCAGCCCGGGAGGACTAGCGGGAGGTCTTGAGCAGTTCTTC.

The V call is TRBV29-1, the J call TRBJ1-2; TRBD1 aligns across 8 bases. Germline V CDR1 and CDR2: SQVTM, ANQGSEA. The CDR3 length is 11 residues. The ends lost 7 bases at V and 8 bases at J; junction bases unmatched: 6. This CDR3 is CSGGQDQGYTF. In nucleotides, the CDR3 is TGCAGCGGGGGACAGGATCAGGGCTACACCTTC. The variable domain in full, completed from reference TRBV29-1 and TRBJ1-2, reads SAVISQKPSRDICQRGTSLTIQCQVDSQVTMMFWYRQQPGQSLTLIATANQGSEATYESGFVIDKFPISRPNLTFSTLTVSNMSPEDSSIYLCSGGQDQGYTFGSGTRLTVV.

V usage is TRBV5-1 and J usage is TRBJ1-1; 7 nucleotides align to TRBD1. The CDR3 runs 14 residues. The V segment lost 3 bases and the J segment 4 bases; nucleotides outside the gene matches: 6. Germline values: CDR1 SGHRS, CDR2 YFSETQ. CDR3 nucleotides: TGCGCCAGCAGCTCTCAGGGGGAGGGCACTGAAGCTTTCTTT. This encodes CASSSQGEGTEAFF.

This clonotype was seen more than once but under ten times. V is TRBV4-1 and J is TRBJ2-6; D unresolved. Germline assignment: CDR1 MGHRA and CDR2 YSYEKL. This CDR3 comprises 16 residues. V gave up 4 bases and J gave up 0 bases, with 10 bases separating them. CDR3 in amino acids: CASSRQASSGANVLTF. As DNA, the CDR3 is TGCGCCAGCAGCCGGCAGGCGTCCTCTGGGGCCAACGTCCTGACTTTC.

The chain joins TRBV5-1 to TRBJ2-7; 8 bases align to TRBD1. Germline CDR1 and CDR2: SGHRS and YFSETQ. The CDR3 has 14 amino acids. With V trimmed by 1 base and J by 5 bases, 5 bases remained unmatched. CDR3: CASSLTRGQDEQYF. The CDR3 nucleotides read TGCGCCAGCAGCTTGACCAGGGGGCAGGACGAGCAGTACTTC.

This clonotype has more than one count but fewer than ten. J is TRBJ2-7 and V is TRBV12-3 or TRBV12-4; D uncertain. The ends were cut back, 5 bases at V and 7 bases at J, with 9 bases in the middle. The CDR3 totals 11 residues. The DNA for the CDR3 is TGTGCCAGCAGTCAATACTGGGAGCAGTACTTC. Translating gives CASSQYWEQYF.

The V call is TRBV14, the J call TRBJ1-1; maybe TRBD1 (6 bases). The CDR3 extends over 13 amino acids. Between the trimmed V and J ends, which lost 2 bases and 7 bases, there was a span of 11 bases. Germline CDR1 SGHDN, CDR2 FVKESK. DNA for the CDR3: TGTGCCAGCAGCCAAAATCTACAGGGTGAAGCTTTCTTT. Translating gives CASSQNLQGEAFF.

This sequence joins TRBV19 and TRBJ2-1, with D possibly being TRBD1 (6 bases). Germline values: CDR1 LNHDA, CDR2 SQIVND (reference sequence). V dropped 7 bases and J dropped 6 bases, with 10 bases sitting between them. The CDR3 is 12 residues long. CDR3 nucleotide sequence: TGTGCCAGTAAACAGGGTCTCAATGAGCAGTTCTTC. The encoded protein is CASKQGLNEQFF. Together with reference TRBV19 and TRBJ2-1, the CDR3 gives the full variable domain: DGGITQSPKYLFRKEGQNVTLSCEQNLNHDAMYWYRQDPGQGLRLIYYSQIVNDFQKGDIAEGYSVSREKKESFPLTVTSAQKNPTAFYLCASKQGLNEQFFGPGTRLTVL.

This clonotype was observed a handful of times. J is TRBJ2-1 and V is TRBV6-1; TRBD2 aligns across 14 bases. The CDR3 runs to 17 residues. The germline V gene has CDR1 MNHNS and CDR2 SASEGT. The V segment lost 7 bases and the J segment 9 bases; nucleotides outside the gene matches: 14. CDR3 DNA: TGTGCCAGCACCAACGATCGACTAGCGGGAGGGGTAGGTGAGCAGTTCTTC. This sequence encodes CASTNDRLAGGVGEQFF.

The CDR3 sequence is CASSPLGPRGADTQYF. As DNA, the CDR3 is TGTGCCAGCAGTCCGTTGGGCCCCCGAGGAGCAGATACGCAGTATTTT. The chain recombines TRBV2 with TRBJ2-3; D gene uncertain. V lost 5 bases and J lost 4, with 19 bases in between. The CDR3 runs 16 residues. CDR1 is SNHLY, CDR2 FYNNEI, per germline.

This clonotype was detected a few times. The chain couples TRBV6-2 or TRBV6-3 to TRBJ2-1; 7 bases map to TRBD2. The V gene's germline CDR1 is MNHEY and CDR2 SVGEGT. The CDR3 runs 17 residues. Trimming removed 0 bases from V and 1 base from J; junction bases left unmatched: 6. The CDR3 nucleotides are TGTGCCAGCAGTTACTCTTTGGGGGAGGGGTCCTACAATGAGCAGTTCTTC. Protein product: CASSYSLGEGSYNEQFF.

This clonotype was counted between two and nine times. The chain combines TRBV20-1 with TRBJ2-7, with 11 bases lining up with TRBD2. The germline gives CDR1 DFQATT, CDR2 SNEGSKA (reference sequence). The CDR3 spans 14 residues. The CDR3 here is CSTCIAGGPGEQYF. Written as DNA, the CDR3 is TGCAGCACATGCATAGCGGGAGGGCCAGGGGAGCAGTACTTC.

The table lists this clonotype with a few counts. The rearrangement joins TRBV15 to TRBJ1-4, with D unclear. Germline lookup yields CDR1 LNHNV and CDR2 YYDKDF (reference sequence). CDR3 size: 13 residues. V gave up 0 bases and J gave up 5 bases, with 4 bases separating them. CDR3 sequence reads: CATSRDPNEKLFF. CDR3 DNA: TGTGCCACCAGCAGAGATCCGAATGAAAAACTGTTTTTT. Based on the CDR3 plus reference TRBV15 and TRBJ1-4, the full variable domain is DAMVIQNPRYQVTQFGKPVTLSCSQTLNHNVMYWYQQKSSQAPKLLFHYYDKDFNNEADTPDNFQSRRPNTSFCFLDIRSPGLGDTAMYLCATSRDPNEKLFFGSGTQLSVL.

This clonotype was found a few times. The rearrangement links TRBV5-6 to TRBJ1-6; the D is unclear. CDR1 is SGHDT and CDR2 is YYEEEE in the germline V gene. Trimming left V 1 base short and J 7 bases short, with 12 bases between. CDR3 size: 15 residues. This chain's CDR3 is CASSLSWQSNSPLHF. In nucleotides, the CDR3 is TGTGCCAGCAGCTTGTCATGGCAGTCAAATTCACCCCTCCACTTT.

This clonotype was counted only a few times. The chain links TRBV12-5 to TRBJ1-1; D gene unclear. Germline lookup yields CDR1 LGHNT and CDR2 FRNRAP. The V gene lost 3 bases and the J gene lost 5 bases, with 13 bases spanning the gap. This CDR3 contains 14 residues. CDR3 DNA sequence: TGTGCTAGTGGTTTCGGGAGTTTTGGAACTGAAGCTTTCTTT. Translating gives CASGFGSFGTEAFF.

This chain uses TRBV6-1 with TRBJ2-3, with 8 bases aligning to TRBD2. Germline CDR1 is MNHNS and CDR2 is SASEGT. The ends lost 0 bases at V and 1 base at J; junction bases unmatched: 9. The CDR3 is made up of 18 amino acids. The CDR3 region is CASSEAPYGGVRTDTQYF. The CDR3 DNA follows: TGTGCCAGCAGTGAAGCGCCTTACGGGGGGGTCCGCACAGATACGCAGTATTTT.

This clonotype was detected many times. The CDR3 bases are TGTGCCAGCAGCTTGTTCAGGAGCACAGATACGCAGTATTTT. This sequence encodes CASSLFRSTDTQYF. The chain couples TRBV5-5 to TRBJ2-3, with no clear D. Germline V gene lookup returns CDR1 SGHKS and CDR2 YYEKEE (reference sequence). The germline V and J ends were trimmed by 1 base and 0 bases, with 6 bases remaining between them. This CDR3 spans 14 amino acids.

The chain uses TRBV20-1 and TRBJ1-2, with D possibly TRBD1 on 6 matching bases. Trimming shortened V by 5 bases and J by 6 bases, and 13 bases separated the two germline ends. This CDR3 comprises 12 residues. The V gene's germline CDR1 is DFQATT and CDR2 SNEGSKA (reference sequence). The CDR3 reads CSAAEQGNGYTF. In DNA, the CDR3 is TGCAGTGCTGCGGAGCAGGGGAATGGCTACACCTTC.

This clonotype was seen a handful of times. The chain employs TRBV29-1 and TRBJ2-2; TRBD1 or TRBD2 may be the D gene (6 bases each). In germline, CDR1 is SQVTM, CDR2 ANQGSEA. V gave up 3 bases and J gave up 4 bases, with 9 bases separating them. This CDR3 spans 13 amino acids. CDR3 sequence reads: CSVDGGFTGELFF. CDR3 sequence (DNA): TGCAGCGTTGACGGGGGCTTCACCGGGGAGCTGTTTTTT.

This clonotype has only a few counts. The rearrangement links TRBV5-1 to TRBJ2-1, with 8 bases aligning to TRBD2. CDR3 length: 17 amino acids. Trimming removed 2 bases from V and 2 bases from J; junction bases left unmatched: 9. CDR1 is SGHRS and CDR2 is YFSETQ in the germline V gene. The CDR3 protein is CASSLYRTGGPYNEQFF. In nucleotides, the CDR3 is TGCGCCAGCAGCTTATATCGAACGGGGGGGCCCTACAATGAGCAGTTCTTC. Full variable domain (remainder filled in from reference TRBV5-1 and TRBJ2-1): KAGVTQTPRYLIKTRGQQVTLSCSPISGHRSVSWYQQTPGQGLQFLFEYFSETQRNKGNFPGRFSGRQFSNSRSEMNVSTLELGDSALYLCASSLYRTGGPYNEQFFGPGTRLTVL.

V usage is TRBV27 and J usage is TRBJ1-5; 7 bases map to TRBD1. With V trimmed by 5 bases and J by 7 bases, 5 bases remained unmatched. CDR3 length: 13 amino acids. CDR1 MNHEY and CDR2 SMNVEV come from the germline V gene (reference sequence). Here the CDR3 reads CASSPTGVQPQHF. CDR3 coding DNA: TGTGCCAGCAGTCCCACAGGGGTCCAGCCCCAGCATTTT.

This clonotype was recorded a few times. This chain links TRBV11-1 with TRBJ1-6; D unresolved. The CDR3 extends over 18 amino acids. Per the germline V gene, CDR1 is SGHAT and CDR2 is FQDESV (reference sequence). Trimming stripped 5 bases from V and 7 bases from J, with 24 bases between. CDR3 nucleotides: TGTGCCAGCAGCCCCCACCTGCTCCTTGCCGCATGGAATTCACCCCTCCACTTT. Amino acids: CASSPHLLLAAWNSPLHF.

The sample holds a few counts of this clonotype. The gene calls are TRBV5-1 and TRBJ2-1; the match to TRBD2 covers 10 bases. This CDR3 spans 17 amino acids. Germline CDR1 reads SGHRS; CDR2 reads YFSETQ. V shed 4 bases, J shed 7 bases, and the junction held 14 bases outside the gene matches. CDR3: CASSLDSGAGGGNEQFF. CDR3 DNA: TGCGCCAGCAGCCTAGACTCGGGAGCGGGAGGGGGGAATGAGCAGTTCTTC.

The V call is TRBV5-1, the J call TRBJ1-6, with no clear D. The CDR3 is 13 residues long. CDR1 SGHRS and CDR2 YFSETQ come from the germline V gene. Trimming took 3 bases from V and 10 from J, leaving 11 bases between them. CDR3 coding DNA: TGCGCCAGCAGCTGGAAAGCGGGCTCACCCCTCCACTTT. Translated, it gives CASSWKAGSPLHF.